This TCR beta chain was profiled in a study of blood T cell repertoires in COVID-19. Study information: Acute and convalescent COVID-19 specimens originated in the United States, Italy and Spain. Nucleic acid was either cDNA or gDNA, and it came from T cells, B-cell-depleted T cells, or PBMCs.

Per the study methods: Estimation of nucleated cell counts was performed using reference gene primer amplification. Sequenced by immunoSEQ multiplex PCR; TCRdb stores in-frame clones only, minus some. D and trimming were read from the DNA, whereas the V and J calls and clone size are those reported in that table. The sample carries 150,000 to 200,000 clones, around 83% recorded once. V was pared by 2 bases and J by 8 bases, with 10 bases of the junction left unmatched. The CDR3 extends over 16 amino acids. Germline lookup yields CDR1 SGHTA and CDR2 FQGTGA. The sequence was obtained from a woman in her seventies who had recovered from COVID-19. The rearrangement joins TRBV7-3 to TRBJ2-1, with 9 bases identical to TRBD2. The specimen was peripheral blood. The chain's CDR3 is CASSLLRGGRDHEQFF. The CDR3 nucleotides read TGTGCCAGCAGCTTACTGCGGGGGGGCCGGGATCATGAGCAGTTCTTC.